Listed below are T cell receptor beta chains from one sample, sequenced in a study of response to subunit inactivated influenza vaccine. MiXCR, run by TCRdb on the RT-PCR reads, gives a single entry per CDR3 protein. The data show around 480,000 distinct CDR3 sequences, approximately 11% seen once. This sample comprised PBMCs from blood, obtained about 40 days after vaccination. The receptors come from a man aged 45-65 years who received an inactivated influenza vaccine. CDR3s include the opening cysteine and the closing phenylalanine or tryptophan. D genes are given only for firm matches. Expanded clones get a size class; other rows say once, few or many, or leave the size out.

CDR3nt	CDR3aa	v_gene	abundance	d_gene	j_gene
TGTGCCAGCAGTGACTCGCAGGGGGGGGGCCTGTATAGCAATCAGCCCCAGCATTTT	CASSDSQGGGLYSNQPQHF	TRBV2	-	TRBD1	TRBJ1-5
TGTGCCACCAGTGATTTGTATGGGGATGGCTACACCTTC	CATSDLYGDGYTF	TRBV24-1	-	-	TRBJ1-2
TGCGCCAGCAGCTTGGCCGGGGGGGGTAACAATGAGCAGTTCTTC	CASSLAGGGNNEQFF	TRBV5-1	few	TRBD2	TRBJ2-1
TGTGCCAGCAGTTACAGGGACGTCGCCTACGAGCAGTACTTC	CASSYRDVAYEQYF	TRBV6-2/TRBV6-3	-	-	TRBJ2-7
TGCGCCAGCAGCTTGGCCAAGGGGATTGGGTTGGATACGCAGTATTTT	CASSLAKGIGLDTQYF	TRBV5-1	many	-	TRBJ2-3
TGCGCCAGCAGCTTGGCCGACCCCCTCTATGGCTACACCTTC	CASSLADPLYGYTF	TRBV5-1	-	-	TRBJ1-2
TGTGCCAGCAGCTTAGCGCCCGCTAGCGGGGAAGAGACCCAGTACTTC	CASSLAPASGEETQYF	TRBV7-6	-	TRBD2	TRBJ2-5
TGTGCCAGCAGCTACGACTTAAACTATGGCTACACCTTC	CASSYDLNYGYTF	TRBV5-5	few	-	TRBJ1-2
TGCAGTGCCCTCCCCGGGGACCCCAAGGATGAGCAGTTCTTC	CSALPGDPKDEQFF	TRBV20-1	many	-	TRBJ2-1
TGCAGTGCTATTGTCCGAACAGGGGGCGATCAGCCCCAGCATTTT	CSAIVRTGGDQPQHF	TRBV20-1	many	TRBD1	TRBJ1-5
TGTGCCAGCAGTCCCATGGGTAGGGTAGGACTAGCGGGGGGACGATACAATGAGCAGTTCTTC	CASSPMGRVGLAGGRYNEQFF	TRBV28	-	TRBD2	TRBJ2-1
TGCGCCAGCAGCCGGGCCGGACAGGGTTACGAGCAGTACTTC	CASSRAGQGYEQYF	TRBV4-1	-	TRBD1	TRBJ2-7
TGCAGTGCTAAGGGGACTAGCGGGACCCGCTCCTACAATGAGCAGTTCTTC	CSAKGTSGTRSYNEQFF	TRBV20-1	few	TRBD2	TRBJ2-1
TGCTGTGCTAGAGATCCTGGCAGAGACAATGAAAAACTGTTTTTT	CCARDPGRDNEKLFF	TRBV20-1	-	-	TRBJ1-4
TGTGCCATCGGTTCCGGGACAGGGAATGAAAAACTGTTTTTT	CAIGSGTGNEKLFF	TRBV10-3	many	TRBD1	TRBJ1-4
TGTGCCATCAGTGGGACAGGTCAAAGCTCCTACAATGAGCAGTTCTTC	CAISGTGQSSYNEQFF	TRBV10-3	few	TRBD1	TRBJ2-1
TGTGCCATCAGTGGGGACCCGAGCGGGGGTTTCTCCTACGAGCAGTACTTC	CAISGDPSGGFSYEQYF	TRBV10-3	few	TRBD2	TRBJ2-7
TGCGCCAGCAGCCCCGGGTCATTCCAAGAGACCCAGTACTTC	CASSPGSFQETQYF	TRBV5-1	-	-	TRBJ2-5
TGTGCCAGCAGTTACTCTTTACCCAGAGGGTTTAGCACAGATACGCAGTATTTT	CASSYSLPRGFSTDTQYF	TRBV6-5	many	-	TRBJ2-3
TGCGCCAGCAGCTCGGGTACAGGGTCTGGGTTCTTC	CASSSGTGSGFF	TRBV5-1	many	-	TRBJ2-1
TGTGCCAGCAGTTCGGCTGGTGCAATTCAGGACGAGCAGTACTTC	CASSSAGAIQDEQYF	TRBV6-2/TRBV6-3	-	-	TRBJ2-7
TGTGCCAGCAGCTTAAATCCAAATCAGCCCCAGCATTTT	CASSLNPNQPQHF	TRBV2	few	-	TRBJ1-5
TGTGCCAGCAGTTTATTACCTAGCCGAAACTCCTACAATGAGCAGTTCTTC	CASSLLPSRNSYNEQFF	TRBV28	once	-	TRBJ2-1
TGTGCCACCTCCAAAGTCGTGCTAGCGGGGGAGACCCAGTACTTC	CATSKVVLAGETQYF	TRBV3-1	-	TRBD2	TRBJ2-5
TGTGCCAGCAGCTTACCCCGACGTTTCGATAGCAATCAGCCCCAGCATTTT	CASSLPRRFDSNQPQHF	TRBV7-8	few	-	TRBJ1-5
TGTGCCAGCAGCATCCGGGGGGAAAATGAGCAGTTCTTC	CASSIRGENEQFF	TRBV3-1	-	TRBD2	TRBJ2-1
TGTGCCAGCAGCTTGTCTGTGAAAAGCGCAGATACGCAGTATTTT	CASSLSVKSADTQYF	TRBV7-2	-	-	TRBJ2-3
TGTGCCAGCAGCTTATCGACCTACACCGGGGAGCTGTTTTTT	CASSLSTYTGELFF	TRBV7-9	few	-	TRBJ2-2
TGCACTGCTAGAGAGACGCGGGATCCCGCAGATACGCAGTATTTT	CTARETRDPADTQYF	TRBV20-1	-	-	TRBJ2-3
TGTGCCAGTAGTCCCCCGGCAGGGGCCTATGGCTACACCTTC	CASSPPAGAYGYTF	TRBV19	-	-	TRBJ1-2
TGTGCCAGCAGGCCGGGACCTACTAATGAAAAACTGTTTTTT	CASRPGPTNEKLFF	TRBV28	once	-	TRBJ1-4
TGTGCCAGCAGTTCCTACGGACAGCACCACACCGGGGAGCTGTTTTTT	CASSSYGQHHTGELFF	TRBV6-5	few	-	TRBJ2-2
TGTGCCAGCACCCCCCTGGCGGGGACCGGGGAGCTGTTTTTT	CASTPLAGTGELFF	TRBV12-3/TRBV12-4	-	-	TRBJ2-2
TGTGCCAGCAGTTTCCACCGTAGCGGGAGGACCTACAATGAGCAGTTCTTC	CASSFHRSGRTYNEQFF	TRBV12-3/TRBV12-4	-	TRBD2	TRBJ2-1
TGCAGCGCTTCCCCGAGGACGGCGAACACTGAAGCTTTCTTT	CSASPRTANTEAFF	TRBV29-1	many	-	TRBJ1-1
TGTGCCAGCAGTGAGGGAGCGGGAGGGCAATACAATGAGCAGTTCTTC	CASSEGAGGQYNEQFF	TRBV6-1	few	TRBD2	TRBJ2-1
TGTGCCAGCTCACGGGACAGGGGGGACTACAATGAGCAGTTCTTC	CASSRDRGDYNEQFF	TRBV18	few	TRBD1	TRBJ2-1
TGCAGTGTGAACAGGGGAACGGAGACCCAGTACTTC	CSVNRGTETQYF	TRBV20-1	-	TRBD1	TRBJ2-5
TGCAGTGCTCTCCGGACTAGCGGGAGTCCTGATGAGCAGTTCTTC	CSALRTSGSPDEQFF	TRBV20-1	few	TRBD2	TRBJ2-1
TGTGCCAGCAGCTTCGGACCTAACTATGGCTACACCTTC	CASSFGPNYGYTF	TRBV7-9	-	-	TRBJ1-2
TGTGCCAGCAGCTCCGGCCCAAGGGAGCAGTTCTTC	CASSSGPREQFF	TRBV7-2	few	-	TRBJ2-1
TGTGCCTGGAGTGTAGGGGCCTCTGGGGCCAACGTCCTGACTTTC	CAWSVGASGANVLTF	TRBV30	-	-	TRBJ2-6